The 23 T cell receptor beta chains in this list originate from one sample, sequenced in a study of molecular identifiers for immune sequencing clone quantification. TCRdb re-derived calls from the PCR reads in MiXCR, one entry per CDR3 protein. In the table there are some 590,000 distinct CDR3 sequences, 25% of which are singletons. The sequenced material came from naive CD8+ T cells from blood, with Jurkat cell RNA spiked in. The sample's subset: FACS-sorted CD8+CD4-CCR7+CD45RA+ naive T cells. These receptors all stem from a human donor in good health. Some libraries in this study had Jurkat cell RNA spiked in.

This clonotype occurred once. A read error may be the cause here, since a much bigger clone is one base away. The CDR3 nucleotides are TGTGCCACTACAGGGGCAGAGACCCAGTACTTC. Its translation is CATTGAETQYF. The rearrangement joins TRBV19 to TRBJ2-5, with TRBD1 matching 7 bases. Germline V gives CDR1 LNHDA, CDR2 SQIVND (reference sequence). Unmatched junction bases numbered 3, after V lost 10 bases and J lost 4 bases. This CDR3 comprises 11 residues.

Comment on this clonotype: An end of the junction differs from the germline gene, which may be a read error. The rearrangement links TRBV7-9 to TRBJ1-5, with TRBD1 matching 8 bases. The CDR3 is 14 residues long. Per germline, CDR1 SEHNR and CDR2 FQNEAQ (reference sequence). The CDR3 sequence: CASSSETGAQPQNF. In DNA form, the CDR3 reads TGTGCCAGCAGCTCAGAGACAGGGGCCCAGCCCCAGAATTTT.

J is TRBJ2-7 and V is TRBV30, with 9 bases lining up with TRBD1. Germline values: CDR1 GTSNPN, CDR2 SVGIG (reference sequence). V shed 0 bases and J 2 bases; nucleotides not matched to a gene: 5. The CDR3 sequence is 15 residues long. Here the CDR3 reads CAWSVPRQGAYEQYF. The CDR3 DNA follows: TGTGCCTGGAGTGTACCGAGACAGGGGGCCTACGAGCAGTACTTC.

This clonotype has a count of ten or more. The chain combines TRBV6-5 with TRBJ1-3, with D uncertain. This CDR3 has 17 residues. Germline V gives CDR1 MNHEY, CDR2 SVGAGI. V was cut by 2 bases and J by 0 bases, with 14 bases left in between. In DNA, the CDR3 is TGTGCCAGCAGTTACACACCTCACCATTACTCTGGAAACACCATATATTTT. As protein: CASSYTPHHYSGNTIYF.

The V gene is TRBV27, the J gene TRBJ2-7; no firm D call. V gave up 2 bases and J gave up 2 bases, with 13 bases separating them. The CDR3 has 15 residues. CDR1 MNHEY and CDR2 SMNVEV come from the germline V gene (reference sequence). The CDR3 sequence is CASSLKYAAAYEQYF. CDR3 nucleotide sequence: TGTGCCAGCAGTTTAAAGTACGCGGCCGCCTACGAGCAGTACTTC.

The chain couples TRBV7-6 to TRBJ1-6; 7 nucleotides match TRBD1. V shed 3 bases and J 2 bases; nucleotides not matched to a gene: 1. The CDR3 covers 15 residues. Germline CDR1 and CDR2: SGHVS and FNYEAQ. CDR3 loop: CASSLRGPYNSPLHF. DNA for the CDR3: TGTGCCAGCAGCTTGAGGGGGCCCTATAATTCACCCCTCCACTTT.

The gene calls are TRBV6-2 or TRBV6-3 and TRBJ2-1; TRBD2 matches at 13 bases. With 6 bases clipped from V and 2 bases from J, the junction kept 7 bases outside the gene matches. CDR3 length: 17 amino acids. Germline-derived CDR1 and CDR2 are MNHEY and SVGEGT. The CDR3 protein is CASRTGLAGETYNEQFF. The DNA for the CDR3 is TGTGCCAGCAGAACAGGACTAGCGGGAGAGACCTACAATGAGCAGTTCTTC.

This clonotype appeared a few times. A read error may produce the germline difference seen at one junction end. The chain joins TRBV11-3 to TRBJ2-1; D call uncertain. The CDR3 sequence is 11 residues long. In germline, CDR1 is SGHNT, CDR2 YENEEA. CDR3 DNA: TGTGCCAGCAGCTCGGATGGTGAGCGGTTCTTC. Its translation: CASSSDGERFF.

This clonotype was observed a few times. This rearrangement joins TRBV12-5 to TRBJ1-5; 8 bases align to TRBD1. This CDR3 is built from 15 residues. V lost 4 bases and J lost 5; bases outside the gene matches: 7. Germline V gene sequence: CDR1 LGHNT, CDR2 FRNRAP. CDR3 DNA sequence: TGTGCTAGTGGTTCCCTACAGGGGGTTGATCAGCCCCAGCATTTT. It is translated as CASGSLQGVDQPQHF.

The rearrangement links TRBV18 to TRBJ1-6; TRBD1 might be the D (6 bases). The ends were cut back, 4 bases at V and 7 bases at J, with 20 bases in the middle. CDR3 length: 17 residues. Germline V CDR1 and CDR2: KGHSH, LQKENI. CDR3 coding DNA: TGTGCCAGCTCACAGTTTCCCGACAGGCCCGTAAATTCACCCCTCCACTTT. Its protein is CASSQFPDRPVNSPLHF.

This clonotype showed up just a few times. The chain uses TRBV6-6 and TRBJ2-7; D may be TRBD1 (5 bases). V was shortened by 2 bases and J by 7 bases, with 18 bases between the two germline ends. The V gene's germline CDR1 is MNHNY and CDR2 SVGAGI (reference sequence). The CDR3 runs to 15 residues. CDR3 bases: TGTGCCAGCAGTTACCTCAAGCAGGCAGGGTATGAGCAGTACTTC. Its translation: CASSYLKQAGYEQYF.

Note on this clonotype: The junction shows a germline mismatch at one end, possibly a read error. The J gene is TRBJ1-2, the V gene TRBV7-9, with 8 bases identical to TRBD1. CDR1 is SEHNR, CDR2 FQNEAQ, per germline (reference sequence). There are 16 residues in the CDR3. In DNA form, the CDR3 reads TGTGCCAGCAGCTCCTCCGACAGGGGATTAGCCTATGGCTACTCGTTC. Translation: CASSSSDRGLAYGYSF.

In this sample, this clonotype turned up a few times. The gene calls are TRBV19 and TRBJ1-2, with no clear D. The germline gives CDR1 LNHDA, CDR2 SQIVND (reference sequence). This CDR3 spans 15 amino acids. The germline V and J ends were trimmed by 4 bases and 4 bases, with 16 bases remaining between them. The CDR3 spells CASSKLSDGSYGYTF. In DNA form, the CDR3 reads TGTGCCAGTAGTAAGCTTTCCGACGGATCCTATGGCTACACCTTC.

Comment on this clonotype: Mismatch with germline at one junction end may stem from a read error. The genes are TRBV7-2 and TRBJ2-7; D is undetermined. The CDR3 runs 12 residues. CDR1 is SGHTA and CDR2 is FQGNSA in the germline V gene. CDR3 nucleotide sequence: TGTGCCAGCAGCTTCTCTGGATACGCGCAGTACTTC. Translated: CASSFSGYAQYF.

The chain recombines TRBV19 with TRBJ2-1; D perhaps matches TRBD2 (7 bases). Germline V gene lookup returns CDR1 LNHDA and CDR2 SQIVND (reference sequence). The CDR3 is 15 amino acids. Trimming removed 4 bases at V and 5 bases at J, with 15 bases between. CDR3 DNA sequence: TGTGCCAGTAGTACCCCTCAGGGGAGGGACAATGAGCAGTTCTTC. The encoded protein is CASSTPQGRDNEQFF.

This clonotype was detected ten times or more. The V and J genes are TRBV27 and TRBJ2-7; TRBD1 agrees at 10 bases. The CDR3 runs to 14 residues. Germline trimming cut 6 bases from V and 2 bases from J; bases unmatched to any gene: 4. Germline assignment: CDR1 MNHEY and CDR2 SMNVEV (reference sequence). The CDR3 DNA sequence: TGTGCCAGCAGCTTAGGGACAGGGGCCTACGAGCAGTACTTC. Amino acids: CASSLGTGAYEQYF.

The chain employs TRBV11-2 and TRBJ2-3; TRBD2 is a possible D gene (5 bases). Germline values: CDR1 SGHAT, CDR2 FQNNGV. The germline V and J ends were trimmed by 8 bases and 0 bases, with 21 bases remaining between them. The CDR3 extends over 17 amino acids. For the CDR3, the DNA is TGTGCCAGCCGCTCCAGAAAGGAAGCGGCTAGCACAGATACGCAGTATTTT. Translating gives CASRSRKEAASTDTQYF.

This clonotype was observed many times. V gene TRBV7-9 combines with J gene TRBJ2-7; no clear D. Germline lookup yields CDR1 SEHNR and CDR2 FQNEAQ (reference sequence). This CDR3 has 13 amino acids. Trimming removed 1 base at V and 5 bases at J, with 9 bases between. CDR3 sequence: CASSLGALNEQYF. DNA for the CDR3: TGTGCCAGCAGCTTAGGGGCCCTAAACGAGCAGTACTTC.

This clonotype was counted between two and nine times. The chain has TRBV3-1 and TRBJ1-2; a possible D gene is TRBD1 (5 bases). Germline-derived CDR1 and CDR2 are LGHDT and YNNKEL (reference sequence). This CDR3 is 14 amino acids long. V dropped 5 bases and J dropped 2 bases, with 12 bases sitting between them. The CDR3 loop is CASSVRRENYGYTF. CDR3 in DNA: TGTGCCAGCAGCGTCCGCAGGGAAAACTATGGCTACACCTTC.

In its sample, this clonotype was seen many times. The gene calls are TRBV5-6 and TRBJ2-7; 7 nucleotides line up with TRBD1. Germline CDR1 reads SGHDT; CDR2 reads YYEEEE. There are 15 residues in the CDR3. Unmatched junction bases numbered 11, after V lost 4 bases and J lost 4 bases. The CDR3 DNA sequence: TGTGCCAGCAGCCGCTGGACAGGCCCTGGATACGAGCAGTACTTC. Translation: CASSRWTGPGYEQYF. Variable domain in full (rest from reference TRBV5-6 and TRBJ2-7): DAGVTQSPTHLIKTRGQQVTLRCSPKSGHDTVSWYQQALGQGPQFIFQYYEEEERQRGNFPDRFSGHQFPNYSSELNVNALLLGDSALYLCASSRWTGPGYEQYFGPGTRLTVT.

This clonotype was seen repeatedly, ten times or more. The DNA for the CDR3 is TGTGCCAGCAGCTACACAGGGGGAGATCAGCCCCAGCATTTT. Its protein product is CASSYTGGDQPQHF. This chain uses TRBV7-9 with TRBJ1-5; 8 nucleotides align to TRBD1. Germline lookup yields CDR1 SEHNR and CDR2 FQNEAQ (reference sequence). The CDR3 spans 14 residues. J gave up 5 bases and V 4 bases, and 4 bases lay outside the gene matches. Variable domain in full (rest from reference TRBV7-9 and TRBJ1-5): DTGVSQNPRHKITKRGQNVTFRCDPISEHNRLYWYRQTLGQGPEFLTYFQNEAQLEKSRLLSDRFSAERPKGSFSTLEIQRTEQGDSAMYLCASSYTGGDQPQHFGDGTRLSIL.

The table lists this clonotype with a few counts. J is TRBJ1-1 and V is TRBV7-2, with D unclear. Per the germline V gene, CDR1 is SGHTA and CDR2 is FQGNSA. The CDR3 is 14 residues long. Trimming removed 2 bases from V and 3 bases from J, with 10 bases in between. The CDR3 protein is CASSLINRDTEAFF. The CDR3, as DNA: TGTGCCAGCAGCTTAATAAATCGAGACACTGAAGCTTTCTTT.

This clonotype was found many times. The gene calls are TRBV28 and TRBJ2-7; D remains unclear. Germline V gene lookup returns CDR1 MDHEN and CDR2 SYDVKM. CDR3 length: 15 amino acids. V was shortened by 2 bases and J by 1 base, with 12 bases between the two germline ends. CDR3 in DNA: TGTGCCAGCAGTTTAAGTTTCGGGCAGTCCTACGAGCAGTACTTC. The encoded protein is CASSLSFGQSYEQYF. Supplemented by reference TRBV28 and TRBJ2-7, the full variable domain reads DVKVTQSSRYLVKRTGEKVFLECVQDMDHENMFWYRQDPGLGLRLIYFSYDVKMKEKGDIPEGYSVSREKKERFSLILESASTNQTSMYLCASSLSFGQSYEQYFGPGTRLTVT.